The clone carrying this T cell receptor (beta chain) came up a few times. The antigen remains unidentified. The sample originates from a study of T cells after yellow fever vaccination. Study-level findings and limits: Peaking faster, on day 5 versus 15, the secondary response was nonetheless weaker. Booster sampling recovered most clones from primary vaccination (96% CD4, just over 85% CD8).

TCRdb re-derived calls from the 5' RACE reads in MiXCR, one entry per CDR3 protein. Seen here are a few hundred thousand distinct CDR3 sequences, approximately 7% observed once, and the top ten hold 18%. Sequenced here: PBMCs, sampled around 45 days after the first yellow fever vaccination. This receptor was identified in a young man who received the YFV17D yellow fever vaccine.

This chain's CDR3 is CASSYGAGGHYGYTF. For the CDR3, the DNA is TGTGCCAGCAGTTACGGGGCGGGGGGGCACTATGGCTACACCTTC. The chain is built from TRBV6-5 and TRBJ1-2, with D perhaps TRBD1 (6 bases). Germline CDR1 MNHEY, CDR2 SVGAGI. Trimming stripped 2 bases from V and 3 bases from J, with 13 bases between. The CDR3 runs 15 residues.